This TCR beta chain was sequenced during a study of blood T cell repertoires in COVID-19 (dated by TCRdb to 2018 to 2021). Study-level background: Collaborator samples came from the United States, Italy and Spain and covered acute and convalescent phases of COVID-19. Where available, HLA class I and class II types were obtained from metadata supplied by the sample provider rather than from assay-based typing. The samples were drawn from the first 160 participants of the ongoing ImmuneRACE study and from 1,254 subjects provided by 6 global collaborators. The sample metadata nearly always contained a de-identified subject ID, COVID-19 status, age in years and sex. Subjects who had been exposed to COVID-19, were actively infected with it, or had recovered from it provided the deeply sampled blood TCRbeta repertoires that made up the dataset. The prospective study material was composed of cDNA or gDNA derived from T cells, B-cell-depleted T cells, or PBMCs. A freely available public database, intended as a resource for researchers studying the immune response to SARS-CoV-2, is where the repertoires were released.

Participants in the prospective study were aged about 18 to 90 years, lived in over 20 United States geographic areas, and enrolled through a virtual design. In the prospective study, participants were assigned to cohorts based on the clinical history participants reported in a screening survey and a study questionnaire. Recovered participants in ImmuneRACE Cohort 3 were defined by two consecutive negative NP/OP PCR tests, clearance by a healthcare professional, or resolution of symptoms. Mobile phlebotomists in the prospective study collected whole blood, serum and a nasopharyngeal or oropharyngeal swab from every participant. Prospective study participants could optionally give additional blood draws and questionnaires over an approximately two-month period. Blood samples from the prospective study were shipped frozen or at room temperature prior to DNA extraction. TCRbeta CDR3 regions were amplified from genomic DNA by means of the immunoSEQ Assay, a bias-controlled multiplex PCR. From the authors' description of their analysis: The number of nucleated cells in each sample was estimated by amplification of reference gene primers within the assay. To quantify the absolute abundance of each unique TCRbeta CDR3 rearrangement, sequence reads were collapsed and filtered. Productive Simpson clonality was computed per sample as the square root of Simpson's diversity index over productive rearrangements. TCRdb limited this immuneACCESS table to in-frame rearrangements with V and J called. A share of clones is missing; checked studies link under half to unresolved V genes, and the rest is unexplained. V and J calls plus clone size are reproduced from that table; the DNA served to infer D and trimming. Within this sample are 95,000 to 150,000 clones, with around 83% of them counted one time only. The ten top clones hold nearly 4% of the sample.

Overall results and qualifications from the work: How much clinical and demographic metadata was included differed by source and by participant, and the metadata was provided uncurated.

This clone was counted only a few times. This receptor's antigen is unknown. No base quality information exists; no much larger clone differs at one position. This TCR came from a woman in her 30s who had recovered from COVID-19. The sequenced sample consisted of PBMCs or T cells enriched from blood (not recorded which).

Read as DNA, the sequence is TGCGCCAGCAGCCCGGGATCGGATGAAAAACTGTTTTTT. This codes for CASSPGSDEKLFF. This receptor chain uses TRBV5-1 and TRBJ1-4; too little of a D gene remains to name it. Including the terminal cysteine and phenylalanine, the CDR3 comprises 13 residues. Only the CDR3 DNA stays, 39 bases, in frame from base 1. V gives up 4 bases and J gives up 6 bases, and the segment between their germline ends measures 10 bases. The germline V gene provides CDR1 SGHRS and CDR2 YFSETQ. Reference TRBV5-1 and TRBJ1-4 genes cover what lies past the CDR3, so the full variable domain is KAGVTQTPRYLIKTRGQQVTLSCSPISGHRSVSWYQQTPGQGLQFLFEYFSETQRNKGNFPGRFSGRQFSNSRSEMNVSTLELGDSALYLCASSPGSDEKLFFGSGTQLSVL.